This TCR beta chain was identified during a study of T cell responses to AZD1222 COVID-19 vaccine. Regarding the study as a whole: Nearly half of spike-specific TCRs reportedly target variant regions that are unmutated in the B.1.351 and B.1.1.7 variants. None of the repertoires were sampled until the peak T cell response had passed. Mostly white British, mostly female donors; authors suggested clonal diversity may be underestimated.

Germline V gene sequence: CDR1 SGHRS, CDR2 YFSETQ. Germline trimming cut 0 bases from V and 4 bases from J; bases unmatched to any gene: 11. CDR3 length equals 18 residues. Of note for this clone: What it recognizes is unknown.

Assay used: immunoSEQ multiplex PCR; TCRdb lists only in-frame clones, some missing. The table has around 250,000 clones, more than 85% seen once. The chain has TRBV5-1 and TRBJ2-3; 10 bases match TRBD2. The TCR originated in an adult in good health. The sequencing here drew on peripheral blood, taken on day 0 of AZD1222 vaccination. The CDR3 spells CASSLEAGGPVSADTQYF. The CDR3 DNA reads TGCGCCAGCAGCTTGGAAGCGGGGGGGCCGGTGAGCGCAGATACGCAGTATTTT.